Given below is one T cell receptor beta chain in context. Its target is not known. The sample originates from a study of T cell responses to AZD1222 COVID-19 vaccine. Findings and limits, study-wide: The study found vaccine-associated CD4 TCRs spanning spike, dominant at 160-218 and 743-854. Among those given AZD1222, only 5 to 7 were seropositive at baseline. In a largely white British group with more females than males, clonal diversity was possibly underestimated.

Germline-derived CDR1 and CDR2 are LGHNA and YNFKEQ. The CDR3 covers 17 residues. V lost 0 bases and J 0 bases, leaving 14 bases between the germline ends. Method: immunoSEQ multiplex PCR; TCRdb's copy keeps in-frame clones and lacks some. There are 180,000 or so clones in the sample; roughly nine tenths occur only once, and 1% to 1.5% lies in the top ten. Pooled in the analysis were second doses at about 4 or about 12 weeks. Specimen: peripheral blood, collected 28 days after the second AZD1222 dose. The origin of this receptor is an adult who received the AZD1222 COVID-19 vaccine. The V and J genes are TRBV4-2 and TRBJ1-1; D is undetermined. CDR3 sequence reads: CASSQERQDLMNTEAFF. The CDR3 DNA is TGTGCCAGCAGCCAAGAGAGGCAGGACCTCATGAACACTGAAGCTTTCTTT.